One and the same sample provided the 14 T cell receptor beta chains below, sequenced in a study of shared clonotypes between healthy human individuals. Sequenced by immunoSEQ multiplex PCR; TCRdb stores in-frame clones only, minus some. The table records about 470,000 clones, 75% to 85% of them present only once. Sequencing was performed on PBMCs. The receptors originated from a woman aged 40 to 50 in good health. Some clones in this sample may be carry-over from other donors' samples.

The sample holds one count of this clone. The chain employs TRBV6-5 and TRBJ1-1; the match to TRBD1 covers 11 bases. With V trimmed by 6 bases and J by 5 bases, 8 bases remained unmatched. The CDR3 sequence is 15 residues long. Germline V CDR1 and CDR2: MNHEY, SVGAGI. The CDR3 sequence: CASRDPGQGVTEAFF. Here the CDR3 DNA reads TGTGCCAGCAGAGATCCGGGACAGGGGGTAACTGAAGCTTTCTTT.

This sequence joins TRBV27 and TRBJ1-5, with D tentatively TRBD1 (6 bases). V shed 2 bases and J shed 2 bases, with 13 bases lying between them. The germline V gene encodes CDR1 MNHEY and CDR2 SMNVEV (reference sequence). The CDR3 has 16 residues. The CDR3 nucleotides are TGTGCCAGCAGTTTACTTTCCCGACAGGGCAATCAGCCCCAGCATTTT. Its protein is CASSLLSRQGNQPQHF.

The V call is TRBV7-2, the J call TRBJ2-7; D remains unclear. The CDR3 runs to 15 residues. V gave up 4 bases and J gave up 3 bases, with 16 bases separating them. Germline lookup yields CDR1 SGHTA and CDR2 FQGNSA. The CDR3 reads CASSWLNAQYYEQYF. The DNA for the CDR3 is TGTGCCAGCAGCTGGTTGAACGCGCAATACTACGAGCAGTACTTC.

V usage is TRBV2 and J usage is TRBJ2-3, with D perhaps matching TRBD1 (6 bases). Deletions cut 4 bases from V and 5 bases from J, with 10 bases between. The germline V gene encodes CDR1 SNHLY and CDR2 FYNNEI. The CDR3 is made up of 13 amino acids. The CDR3 sequence: CASSAHREDTQYF. As DNA, the CDR3 is TGTGCCAGCAGTGCGCACAGGGAAGATACGCAGTATTTT.

V is TRBV5-1 and J is TRBJ2-1; D is perhaps TRBD1 (5 bases). V lost 0 bases and J 2 bases, leaving 12 bases between the germline ends. The CDR3 consists of 16 residues. In germline, CDR1 is SGHRS, CDR2 YFSETQ. CDR3 sequence reads: CASSLGFSQAYNEQFF. DNA for the CDR3: TGCGCCAGCAGCTTGGGGTTTTCACAGGCCTACAATGAGCAGTTCTTC.

The CDR3 DNA reads TGTGCCAGCAGCTTACCCCCGGGACCGATCCCATGCGAGCAGTACTTC. Its translation is CASSLPPGPIPCEQYF. The chain joins TRBV11-3 to TRBJ2-7, with D possibly called TRBD1 or TRBD2 (5 bases each). The V and J ends lost 2 bases and 6 bases respectively, with 20 bases between them. The CDR3 runs 16 residues. Germline V lookup: CDR1 SGHNT, CDR2 YENEEA.

The chain combines TRBV4-2 with TRBJ2-3; 11 nucleotides match TRBD2. From germline, CDR1 is LGHNA and CDR2 YNFKEQ. This CDR3 region has 16 residues. Trimming removed 2 bases from V and 3 bases from J; junction bases left unmatched: 4. The CDR3: CASSQHGLAGTDTQYF. CDR3 DNA: TGTGCCAGCAGCCAACACGGACTAGCGGGTACAGATACGCAGTATTTT.

V gene TRBV5-5 combines with J gene TRBJ2-1, with D perhaps matching TRBD1 (5 bases). V was shortened by 4 bases and J by 12 bases, with 14 bases between the two germline ends. In germline, CDR1 is SGHKS, CDR2 YYEKEE (reference sequence). The CDR3 is 12 residues long. CDR3 protein: CASSLVWQGQFF. Here the CDR3 DNA reads TGTGCCAGCAGCCTTGTATGGCAGGGGCAGTTCTTC.

The CDR3 nucleotides read TGCGCCAGCAGCCACCGGGACACCAGCCCTTTCGAGCAGTACTTC. Translating gives CASSHRDTSPFEQYF. The chain couples TRBV4-1 to TRBJ2-7; tentatively, D is TRBD1 (6 bases). The V gene's germline CDR1 is MGHRA and CDR2 YSYEKL. The CDR3 is made up of 15 amino acids. The V and J ends lost 3 bases and 6 bases respectively, with 18 bases between them.

This clone was detected only once. J is TRBJ2-1 and V is TRBV7-3, with 8 bases aligning to TRBD1. The V and J ends lost 2 bases and 8 bases, in that order; junction bases with no gene match: 11. The germline CDR1 and CDR2 sequences are SGHTA and FQGTGA. This CDR3 is built from 16 residues. The CDR3 sequence: CASSLATTGEVDEQFF. CDR3 coding DNA: TGTGCCAGCAGCTTAGCGACGACAGGGGAGGTCGATGAGCAGTTCTTC. Variable domain in full (rest from reference TRBV7-3 and TRBJ2-1): GAGVSQTPSNKVTEKGKYVELRCDPISGHTALYWYRQSLGQGPEFLIYFQGTGAADDSGLPNDRFFAVRPEGSVSTLKIQRTERGDSAVYLCASSLATTGEVDEQFFGPGTRLTVL.

The rearrangement uses TRBV7-2 and TRBJ2-2, with a weak D call TRBD2 (6 bases). V shed 11 bases and J shed 5 bases, with 18 bases lying between them. The CDR3 totals 14 residues. CDR1 is SGHTA and CDR2 is FQGNSA in the germline V gene. The CDR3 DNA reads as TGTGCCGGACGGGCGGGACTCATAACCGGGGAGCTGTTTTTT. It encodes CAGRAGLITGELFF.

This clone occurred once. The chain joins TRBV30 to TRBJ1-1; 8 bases line up with TRBD1. This CDR3 is 14 amino acids long. Germline V lookup: CDR1 GTSNPN, CDR2 SVGIG (reference sequence). Germline trimming cut 1 base from V and 5 bases from J; bases unmatched to any gene: 6. The CDR3 region is CAWSARGRLTEAFF. The DNA of the CDR3 is TGTGCCTGGAGTGCCAGGGGGCGCTTAACTGAAGCTTTCTTT.

This clone was counted at least ten times. The J gene is TRBJ1-4, the V gene TRBV2; D remains unclear. Germline loops: CDR1 SNHLY, CDR2 FYNNEI. Trimming took off 1 base at V and 8 bases at J, with 14 bases between the two ends. This CDR3 spans 15 amino acids. The CDR3 DNA reads as TGTGCCAGCAGTGAAGGAGCAGGTGCTTGGGAAAAACTGTTTTTT. This encodes CASSEGAGAWEKLFF.

This clone was found a few times. The chain uses TRBV7-2 and TRBJ1-4; possible D gene TRBD1, 6 bases. Trimming stripped 4 bases from V and 3 bases from J, with 18 bases between. The length of the CDR3 is 17 residues. Germline V CDR1 and CDR2: SGHTA, FQGNSA. The CDR3 DNA sequence: TGTGCCAGCAGCTACTACCCCCCCAGGGGACCTAATGAAAAACTGTTTTTT. Translating it yields CASSYYPPRGPNEKLFF.